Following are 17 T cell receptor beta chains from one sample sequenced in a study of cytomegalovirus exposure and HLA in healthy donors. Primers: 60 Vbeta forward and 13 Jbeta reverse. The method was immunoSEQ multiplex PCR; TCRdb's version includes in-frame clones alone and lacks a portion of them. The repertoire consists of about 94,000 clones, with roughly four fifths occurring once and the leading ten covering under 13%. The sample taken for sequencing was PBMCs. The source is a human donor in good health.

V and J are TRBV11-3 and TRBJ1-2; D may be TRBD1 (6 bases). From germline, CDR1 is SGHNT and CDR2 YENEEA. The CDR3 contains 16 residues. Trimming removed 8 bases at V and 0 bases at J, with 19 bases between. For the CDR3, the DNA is TGTGCCAGCGAGGGGGGGGATTGGGTCGCTAACTATGGCTACACCTTC. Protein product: CASEGGDWVANYGYTF.

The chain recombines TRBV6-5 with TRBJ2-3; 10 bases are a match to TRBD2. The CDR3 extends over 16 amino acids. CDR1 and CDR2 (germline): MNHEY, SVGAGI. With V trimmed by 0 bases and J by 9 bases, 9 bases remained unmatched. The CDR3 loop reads CASSYSIAGGGGTQYF. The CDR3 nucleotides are TGTGCCAGCAGTTACTCGATAGCGGGGGGCGGAGGGACGCAGTATTTT.

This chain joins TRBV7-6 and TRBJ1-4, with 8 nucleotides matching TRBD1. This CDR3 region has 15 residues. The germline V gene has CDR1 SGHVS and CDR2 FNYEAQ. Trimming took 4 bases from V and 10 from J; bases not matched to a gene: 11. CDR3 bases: TGTGCCAGCAGCTCGACCGCAATACAGGGGGGAAAACTGTTTTTT. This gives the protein CASSSTAIQGGKLFF.

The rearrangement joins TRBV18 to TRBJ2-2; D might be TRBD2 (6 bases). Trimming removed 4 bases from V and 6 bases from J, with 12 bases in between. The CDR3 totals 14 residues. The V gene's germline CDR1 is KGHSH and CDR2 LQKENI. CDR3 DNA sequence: TGTGCCAGCTCACGACTAGGCAGCCCCGGGGAGCTGTTTTTT. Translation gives CASSRLGSPGELFF.

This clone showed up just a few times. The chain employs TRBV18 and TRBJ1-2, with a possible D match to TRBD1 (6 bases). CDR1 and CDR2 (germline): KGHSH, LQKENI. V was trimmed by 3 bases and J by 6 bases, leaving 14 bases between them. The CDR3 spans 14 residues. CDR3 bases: TGTGCCAGCTCACCTTCGACAGGAGGCGATGGCTACACCTTC. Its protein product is CASSPSTGGDGYTF.

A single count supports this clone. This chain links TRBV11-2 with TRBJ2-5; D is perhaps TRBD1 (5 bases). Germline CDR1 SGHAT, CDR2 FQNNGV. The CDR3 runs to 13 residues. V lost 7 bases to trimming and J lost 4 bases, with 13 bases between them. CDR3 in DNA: TGTGCCAGCACCCCCCAAAGGGGAGAGACCCAGTACTTC. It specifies CASTPQRGETQYF.

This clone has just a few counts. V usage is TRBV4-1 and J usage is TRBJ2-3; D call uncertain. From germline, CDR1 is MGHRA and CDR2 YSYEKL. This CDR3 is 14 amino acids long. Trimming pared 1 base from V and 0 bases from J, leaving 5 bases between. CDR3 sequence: CASSQVGSTDTQYF. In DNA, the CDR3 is TGCGCCAGCAGCCAAGTCGGGAGCACAGATACGCAGTATTTT.

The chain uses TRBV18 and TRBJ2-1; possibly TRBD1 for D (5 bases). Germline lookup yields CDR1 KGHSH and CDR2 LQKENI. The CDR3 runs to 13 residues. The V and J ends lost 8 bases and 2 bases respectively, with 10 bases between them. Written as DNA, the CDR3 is TGTGCCAGCGTGGACATGACCTACAATGAGCAGTTCTTC. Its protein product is CASVDMTYNEQFF.

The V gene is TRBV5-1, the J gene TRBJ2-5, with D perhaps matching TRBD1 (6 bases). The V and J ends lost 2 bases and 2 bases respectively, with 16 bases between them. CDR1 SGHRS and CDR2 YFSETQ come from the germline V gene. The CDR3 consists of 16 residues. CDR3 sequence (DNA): TGCGCCAGCAGCTTATCGACCGGGACACTACAAGAGACCCAGTACTTC. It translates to CASSLSTGTLQETQYF.

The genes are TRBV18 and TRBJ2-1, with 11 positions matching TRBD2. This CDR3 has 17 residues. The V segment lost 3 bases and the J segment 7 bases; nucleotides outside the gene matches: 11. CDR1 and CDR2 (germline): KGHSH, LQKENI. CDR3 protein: CASSPPLLAGARNEQFF. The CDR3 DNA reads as TGTGCCAGCTCACCGCCCCTACTAGCGGGGGCCCGGAATGAGCAGTTCTTC.

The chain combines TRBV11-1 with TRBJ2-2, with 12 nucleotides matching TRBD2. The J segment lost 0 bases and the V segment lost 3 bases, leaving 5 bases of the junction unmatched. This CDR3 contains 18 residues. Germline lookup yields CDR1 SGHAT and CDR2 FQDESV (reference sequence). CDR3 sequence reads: CASSFRLAGAANTGELFF. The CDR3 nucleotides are TGTGCCAGCAGCTTCCGACTAGCGGGGGCCGCGAACACCGGGGAGCTGTTTTTT.

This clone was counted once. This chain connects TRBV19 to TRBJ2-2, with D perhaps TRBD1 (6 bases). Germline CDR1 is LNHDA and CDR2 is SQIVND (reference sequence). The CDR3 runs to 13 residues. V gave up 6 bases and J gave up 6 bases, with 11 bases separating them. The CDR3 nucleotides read TGTGCCAGTAGCCTACAGGGATCCGGGGAGCTGTTTTTT. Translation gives CASSLQGSGELFF.

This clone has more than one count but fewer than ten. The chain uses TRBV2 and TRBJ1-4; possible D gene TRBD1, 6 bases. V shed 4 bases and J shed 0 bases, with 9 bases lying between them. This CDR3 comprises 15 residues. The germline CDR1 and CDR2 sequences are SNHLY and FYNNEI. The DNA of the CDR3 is TGTGCCAGCAGTGGACACAGGGCAACTAATGAAAAACTGTTTTTT. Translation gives CASSGHRATNEKLFF.

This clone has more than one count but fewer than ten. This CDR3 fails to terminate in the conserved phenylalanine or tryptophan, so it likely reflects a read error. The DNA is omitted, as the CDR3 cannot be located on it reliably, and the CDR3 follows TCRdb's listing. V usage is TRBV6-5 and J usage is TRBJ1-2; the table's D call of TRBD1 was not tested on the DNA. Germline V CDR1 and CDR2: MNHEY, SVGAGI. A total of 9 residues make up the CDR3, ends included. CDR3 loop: CASTLPQGI.

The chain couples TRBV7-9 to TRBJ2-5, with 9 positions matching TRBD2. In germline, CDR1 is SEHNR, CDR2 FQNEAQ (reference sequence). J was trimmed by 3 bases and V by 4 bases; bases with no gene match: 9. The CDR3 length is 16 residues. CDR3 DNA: TGTGCCAGCAGCTCAGCTAGCGGGGAAGGGGAAGAGACCCAGTACTTC. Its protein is CASSSASGEGEETQYF.

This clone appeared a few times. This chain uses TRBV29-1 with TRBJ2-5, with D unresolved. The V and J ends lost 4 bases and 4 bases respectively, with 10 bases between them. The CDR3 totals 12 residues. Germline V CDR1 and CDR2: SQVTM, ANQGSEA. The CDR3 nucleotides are TGCAGCGTTGTTATTGGCGGAGAGACCCAGTACTTC. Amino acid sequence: CSVVIGGETQYF. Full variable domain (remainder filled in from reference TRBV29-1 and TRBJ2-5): SAVISQKPSRDICQRGTSLTIQCQVDSQVTMMFWYRQQPGQSLTLIATANQGSEATYESGFVIDKFPISRPNLTFSTLTVSNMSPEDSSIYLCSVVIGGETQYFGPGTRLLVL.

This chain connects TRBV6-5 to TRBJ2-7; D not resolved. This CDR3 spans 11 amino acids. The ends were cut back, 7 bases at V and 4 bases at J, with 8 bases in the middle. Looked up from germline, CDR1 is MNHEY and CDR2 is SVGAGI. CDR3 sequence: CASTYRYEQYF. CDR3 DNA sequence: TGTGCCAGCACCTACCGATACGAGCAGTACTTC.